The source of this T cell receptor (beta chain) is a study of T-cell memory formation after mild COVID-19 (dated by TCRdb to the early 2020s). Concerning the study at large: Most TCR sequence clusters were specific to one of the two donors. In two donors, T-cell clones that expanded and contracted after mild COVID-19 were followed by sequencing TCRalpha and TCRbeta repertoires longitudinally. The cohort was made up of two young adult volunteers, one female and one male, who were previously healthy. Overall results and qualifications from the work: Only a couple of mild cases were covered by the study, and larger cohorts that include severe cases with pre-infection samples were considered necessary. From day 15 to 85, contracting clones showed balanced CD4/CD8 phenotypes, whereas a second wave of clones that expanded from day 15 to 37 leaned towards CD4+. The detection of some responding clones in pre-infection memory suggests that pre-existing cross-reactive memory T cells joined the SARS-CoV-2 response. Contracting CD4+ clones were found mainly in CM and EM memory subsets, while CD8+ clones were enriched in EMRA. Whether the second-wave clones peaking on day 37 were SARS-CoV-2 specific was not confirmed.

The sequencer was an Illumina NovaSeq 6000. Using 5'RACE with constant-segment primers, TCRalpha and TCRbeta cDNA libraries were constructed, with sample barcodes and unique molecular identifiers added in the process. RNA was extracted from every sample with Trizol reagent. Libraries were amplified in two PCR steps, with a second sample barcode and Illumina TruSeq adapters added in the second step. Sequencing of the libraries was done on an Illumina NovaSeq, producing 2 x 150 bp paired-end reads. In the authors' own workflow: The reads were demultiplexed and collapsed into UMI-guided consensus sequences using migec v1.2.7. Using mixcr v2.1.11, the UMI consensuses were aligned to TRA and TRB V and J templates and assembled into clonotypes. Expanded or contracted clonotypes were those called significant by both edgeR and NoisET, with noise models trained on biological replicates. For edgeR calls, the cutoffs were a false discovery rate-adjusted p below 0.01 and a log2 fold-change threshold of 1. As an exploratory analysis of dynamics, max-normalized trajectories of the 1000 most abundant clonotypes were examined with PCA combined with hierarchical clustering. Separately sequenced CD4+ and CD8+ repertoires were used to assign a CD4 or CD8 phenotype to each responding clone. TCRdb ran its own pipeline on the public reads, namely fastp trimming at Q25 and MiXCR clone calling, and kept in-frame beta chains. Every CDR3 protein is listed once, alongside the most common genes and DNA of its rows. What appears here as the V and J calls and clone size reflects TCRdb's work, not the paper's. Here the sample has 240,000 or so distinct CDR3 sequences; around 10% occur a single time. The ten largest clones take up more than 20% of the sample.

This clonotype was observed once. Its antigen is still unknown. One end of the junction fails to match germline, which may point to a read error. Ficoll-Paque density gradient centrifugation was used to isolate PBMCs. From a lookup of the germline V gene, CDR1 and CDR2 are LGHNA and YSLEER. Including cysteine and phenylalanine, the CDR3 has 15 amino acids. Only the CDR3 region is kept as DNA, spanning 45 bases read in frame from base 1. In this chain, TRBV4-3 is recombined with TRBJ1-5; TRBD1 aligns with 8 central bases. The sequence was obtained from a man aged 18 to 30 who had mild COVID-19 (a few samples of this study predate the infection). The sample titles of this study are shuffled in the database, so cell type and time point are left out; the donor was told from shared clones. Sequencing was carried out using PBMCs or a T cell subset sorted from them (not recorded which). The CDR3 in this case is CDSSQGTGSNQPQHF. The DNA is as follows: TGCGACAGCAGCCAAGGGACAGGTAGCAATCAGCCCCAGCATTTT.